This record looks at one TCR beta chain sequence and its context. Its cognate antigen has yet to be identified. Base qualities are not at hand, and no much larger clone is one base apart. In the first month after transplant, blood samples were collected up to 4 times, and after that at least monthly when available. Based on the germline V gene, the CDR1 and CDR2 sequences are SGHTA and FQGNSA. For this chain, trimming is 0 bases at the V end and 3 bases at the J end, and the number of junction bases without a gene match is 2. The CDR3 runs 17 residues from the cysteine to the phenylalanine. Only CDR3 DNA is held: 51 bases, read in frame from base 1. The data were taken from a study of graft-versus-host responses after intestinal transplantation (dated by TCRdb to the early 2020s). A note on the overall study: The transplants that recipients received were multivisceral, liver-intestinal, or isolated intestinal. Every recipient was given anti-thymocyte globulin induction, then maintenance tacrolimus and steroids for about three years. After intestinal transplantation, graft-versus-host and host-versus-graft alloreactive T cell clones in the graft, circulation and bone marrow were tracked using bulk TCR-beta CDR3 sequencing. Alloreactive clones were identified by sequencing pre-transplant mixed lymphocyte reaction products and comparing these products with unstimulated pre-transplant donor and recipient T cells. A cohort of 24 intestinal transplant recipients, including one retransplant, was enrolled, and a few patients lacking pretransplant specimens were excluded. A peak of at least 4% donor T cells among recipient peripheral blood mononuclear cells was the definition used for donor T cell macrochimerism. Instead of going to the commercial service, samples from a few later patients were sequenced in-house on an Illumina MiSeq and processed with MiXCR. General study outcomes and caveats: Conclusions were limited by the relatively low number and heterogeneity of intestinal transplant patients. Peak levels of circulating GvH clones were associated with declines in HvG clones early after transplant. High GvH to HvG T cell clonal ratios were observed in the allografts of patients with donor T cell macrochimerism. GvH clones were found in recipient bone marrow, and some of the GvH clones appeared earlier in ileal mucosa or blood, which is consistent with an intestinal mucosal origin.

Libraries were made using the immunoSEQ multiplex PCR assay. For most patients, genomic DNA was subjected to high-throughput TCR-beta CDR3 sequencing by Adaptive Biotechnologies. The authors processed their data as follows. TCR sequencing data were retrieved from Adaptive's ImmunoSEQ software for around 18 patients, whereas a few other patients were processed with MiXCR and VDJtools. CDR3 nucleotide sequences shared by donor and recipient were removed because the origin of these sequences could not be assigned. To count as alloreactive, a clone needed at least 2-fold expansion over unstimulated cells and a minimum CFSE-low frequency of 0.002% (template counts) or 0.001% (read counts). Clones were considered mappable if detected in sequenced pre-transplant spleen, lymph node, or MLR CFSE-low populations of the donor or recipient. The cumulative frequency of alloreactive clones was calculated as a percentage of all sequences, weighted by copy number. In TCRdb, the immuneACCESS table is reduced to in-frame sequences with V and J assigned. These tables do not hold every clone; where another copy was compared, an unresolved V gene accounts for under half, and the others remain unexplained. For V, J and clone size, that table is used; D and trimming come from the DNA. This sample is represented by about 8,000 clones; roughly 97% of them were singletons. The top ten clones comprise roughly 0.25% of the sample.

The rearranged segments are TRBV7-2 and TRBJ2-1, and TRBD2 aligns with 13 junction nucleotides. This sequence was found in a human patient who received an intestinal transplant, so some T cells may come from the graft donor. This material consisted of PBMCs, taken 23 days after intestinal transplant. The sequence in DNA is TGTGCCAGCAGCTTAGCCGGGACTAGCGGGGTCTACAATGAGCAGTTCTTC. Translated, this gives CASSLAGTSGVYNEQFF.